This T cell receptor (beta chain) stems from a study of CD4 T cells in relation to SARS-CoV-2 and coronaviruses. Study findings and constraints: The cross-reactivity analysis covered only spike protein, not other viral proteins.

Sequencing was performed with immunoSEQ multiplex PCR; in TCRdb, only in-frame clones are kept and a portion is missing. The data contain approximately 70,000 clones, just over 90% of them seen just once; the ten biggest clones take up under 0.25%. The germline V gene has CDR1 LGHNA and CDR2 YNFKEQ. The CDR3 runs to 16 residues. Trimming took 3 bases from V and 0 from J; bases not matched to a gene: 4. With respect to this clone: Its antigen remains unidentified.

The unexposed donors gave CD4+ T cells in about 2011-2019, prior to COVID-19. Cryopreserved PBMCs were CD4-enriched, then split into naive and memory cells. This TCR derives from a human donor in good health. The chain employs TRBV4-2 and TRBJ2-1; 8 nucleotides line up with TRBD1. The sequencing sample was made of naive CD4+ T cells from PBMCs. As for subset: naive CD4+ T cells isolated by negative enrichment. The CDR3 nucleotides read TGTGCCAGCAGCCACCCAACAGGGGGCTCCTACAATGAGCAGTTCTTC. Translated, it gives CASSHPTGGSYNEQFF.